This TCR beta chain appears in the sequencing data of a study of immune evolution from preneoplasia to lung adenocarcinoma. This CDR3 has 14 residues. V was clipped by 2 bases and J by 3 bases, with 12 bases between them. CDR1 SGHKS and CDR2 YYEKEE come from the germline V gene (reference sequence). Study-wide points: Later-stage lesions appeared to have more T cells, more diversity, less clonality. From normal lung to invasive adenocarcinoma, top clone frequencies appeared to decrease.

Sequenced by immunoSEQ multiplex PCR; TCRdb stores in-frame clones only, minus some. Counted here are 4,500 to 5,000 clones, roughly 76% occurring once; the ten biggest clones make up roughly 12%. Comment on this clone: Its antigen is undetermined.

The TCR originated in a donor at least 70 years old with lung adenocarcinoma. J is TRBJ2-7 and V is TRBV5-5; no firm D call. Sample: FFPE adjacent normal lung tissue. The CDR3 is CASSFATQSYEQYF. The CDR3 DNA reads as TGTGCCAGCAGCTTCGCGACACAGAGCTACGAGCAGTACTTC.